This TCR beta chain was captured by sequencing in a study of tumor-infiltrating lymphocytes in primary liver carcinoma. The CDR3 contains 15 residues. Germline lookup yields CDR1 SGHAT and CDR2 FQDESV (reference sequence). Trimming took 1 base from V and 8 from J; bases not matched to a gene: 10. As concerns this clonotype: The antigen remains unidentified.

Constant-region priming of around 530 ng total RNA yielded TCR beta cDNA. The TCR beta library was amplified through three nested multiplex PCR rounds in a modified ARM-PCR procedure. TRBV1-TRBV30 forward primers paired with a C-beta reverse primer were used in the first two PCR rounds, which ran roughly 10 cycles each. In TCRdb, the multiplex PCR reads were re-called with MiXCR into one record per CDR3 protein. Here the sample spans 250,000 to 400,000 distinct CDR3 sequences, less than 75% being singletons. Notes on the study in general: Tumor top-250-clone fraction significantly exceeded that of blood (p = 0.039).

Researchers drew blood RNA from unsorted whole blood and extracted germline DNA as well. The V and J genes are TRBV11-1 and TRBJ2-7, with 8 bases fitting TRBD1. The receptor was isolated from a man aged 40-55 years with primary liver carcinoma and hepatitis B virus infection. Sequencing used peripheral blood. As DNA, the CDR3 is TGTGCCAGCAGCTTAGACGGCGGACAGGGAGGAAAGCAGTACTTC. Translation gives CASSLDGGQGGKQYF.